This T cell receptor (beta chain) was sequenced for a study of cytomegalovirus exposure and HLA in healthy donors. This CDR3 spans 15 amino acids. V lost 1 base, J lost 4 bases, and 13 bases lay in between. CDR1 SGHAT and CDR2 FQNNGV come from the germline V gene. This PCR relied on a set of 60 Vbeta primers and 13 Jbeta primers. Generated by immunoSEQ multiplex PCR, the TCRdb table keeps only in-frame clones and is missing some. The sample lists about 160,000 clones, over 80% seen once, with approximately 1.6% in the top ten. The sequencing input was PBMCs. This receptor was identified in a girl aged 5-17 years in good health and CMV-seropositive. V usage is TRBV11-2 and J usage is TRBJ1-1; D unclear. CDR3 protein: CASSLGGRLGTEAFF. The CDR3 DNA reads as TGTGCCAGCAGCTTAGGCGGGAGGCTCGGCACTGAAGCTTTCTTT.